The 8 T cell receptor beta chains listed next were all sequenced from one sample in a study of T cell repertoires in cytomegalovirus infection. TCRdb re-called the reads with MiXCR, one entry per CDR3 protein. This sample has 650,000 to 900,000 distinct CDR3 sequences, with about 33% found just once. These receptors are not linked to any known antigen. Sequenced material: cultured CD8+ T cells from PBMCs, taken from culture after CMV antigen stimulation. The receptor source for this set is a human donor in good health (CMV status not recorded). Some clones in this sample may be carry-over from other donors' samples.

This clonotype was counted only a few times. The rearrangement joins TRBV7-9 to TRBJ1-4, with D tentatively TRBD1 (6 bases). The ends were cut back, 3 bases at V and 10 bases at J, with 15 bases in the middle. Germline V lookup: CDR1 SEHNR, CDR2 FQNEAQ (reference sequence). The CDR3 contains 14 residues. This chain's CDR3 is CASSLGHEGGKLFF. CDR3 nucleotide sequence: TGTGCCAGCAGCTTGGGACACGAGGGTGGAAAACTGTTTTTT. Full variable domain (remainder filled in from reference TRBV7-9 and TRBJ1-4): DTGVSQNPRHKITKRGQNVTFRCDPISEHNRLYWYRQTLGQGPEFLTYFQNEAQLEKSRLLSDRFSAERPKGSFSTLEIQRTEQGDSAMYLCASSLGHEGGKLFFGSGTQLSVL.

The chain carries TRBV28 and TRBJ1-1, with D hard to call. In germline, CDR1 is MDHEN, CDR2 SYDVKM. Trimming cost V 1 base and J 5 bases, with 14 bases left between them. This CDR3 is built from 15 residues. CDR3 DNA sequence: TGTGCCAGCAGTTTATTTGGGGTGGAGGTAACTGAAGCTTTCTTT. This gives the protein CASSLFGVEVTEAFF.

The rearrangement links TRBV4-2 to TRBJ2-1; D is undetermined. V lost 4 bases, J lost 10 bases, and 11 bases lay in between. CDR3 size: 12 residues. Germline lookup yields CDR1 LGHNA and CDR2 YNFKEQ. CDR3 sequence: CASSPEGEEQFF. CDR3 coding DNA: TGTGCCAGCAGCCCGGAAGGAGAGGAGCAGTTCTTC.

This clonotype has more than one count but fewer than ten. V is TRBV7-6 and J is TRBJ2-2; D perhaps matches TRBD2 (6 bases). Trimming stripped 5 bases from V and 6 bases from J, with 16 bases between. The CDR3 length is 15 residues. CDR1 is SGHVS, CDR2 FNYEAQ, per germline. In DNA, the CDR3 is TGTGCCAGCAGCCCCCCGTTCCAGCGGGCCGGGGAGCTGTTTTTT. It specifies CASSPPFQRAGELFF.

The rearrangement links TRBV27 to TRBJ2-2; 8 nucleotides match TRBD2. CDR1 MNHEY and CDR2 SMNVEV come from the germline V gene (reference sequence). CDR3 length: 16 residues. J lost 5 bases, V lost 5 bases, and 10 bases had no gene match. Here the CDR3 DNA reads TGTGCCAGCAGTCCTTTAGCGGGGTTTGAAACCGGGGAGCTGTTTTTT. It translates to CASSPLAGFETGELFF.

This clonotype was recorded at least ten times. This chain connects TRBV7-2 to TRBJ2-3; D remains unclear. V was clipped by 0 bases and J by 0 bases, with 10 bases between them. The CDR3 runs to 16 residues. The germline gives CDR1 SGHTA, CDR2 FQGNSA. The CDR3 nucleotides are TGTGCCAGCAGCTTAGCGGGGATATCCAGCACAGATACGCAGTATTTT. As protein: CASSLAGISSTDTQYF.

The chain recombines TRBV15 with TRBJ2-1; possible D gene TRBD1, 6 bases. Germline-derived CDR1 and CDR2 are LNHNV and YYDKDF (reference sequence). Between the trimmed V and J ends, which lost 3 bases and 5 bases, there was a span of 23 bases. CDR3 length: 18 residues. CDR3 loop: CATSRTLTGAGVDNEQFF. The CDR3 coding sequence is TGTGCCACCAGCAGGACCTTGACTGGGGCAGGGGTTGACAATGAGCAGTTCTTC.

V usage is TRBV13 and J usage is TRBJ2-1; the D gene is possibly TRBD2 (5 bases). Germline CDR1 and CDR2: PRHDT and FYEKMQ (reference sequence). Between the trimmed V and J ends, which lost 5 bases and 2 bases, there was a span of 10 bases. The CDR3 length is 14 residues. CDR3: CASSPEGPYNEQFF. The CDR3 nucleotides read TGTGCCAGCAGCCCCGAGGGCCCCTACAATGAGCAGTTCTTC. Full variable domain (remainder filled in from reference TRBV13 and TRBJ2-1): AAGVIQSPRHLIKEKRETATLKCYPIPRHDTVYWYQQGPGQDPQFLISFYEKMQSDKGSIPDRFSAQQFSDYHSELNMSSLELGDSALYFCASSPEGPYNEQFFGPGTRLTVL.